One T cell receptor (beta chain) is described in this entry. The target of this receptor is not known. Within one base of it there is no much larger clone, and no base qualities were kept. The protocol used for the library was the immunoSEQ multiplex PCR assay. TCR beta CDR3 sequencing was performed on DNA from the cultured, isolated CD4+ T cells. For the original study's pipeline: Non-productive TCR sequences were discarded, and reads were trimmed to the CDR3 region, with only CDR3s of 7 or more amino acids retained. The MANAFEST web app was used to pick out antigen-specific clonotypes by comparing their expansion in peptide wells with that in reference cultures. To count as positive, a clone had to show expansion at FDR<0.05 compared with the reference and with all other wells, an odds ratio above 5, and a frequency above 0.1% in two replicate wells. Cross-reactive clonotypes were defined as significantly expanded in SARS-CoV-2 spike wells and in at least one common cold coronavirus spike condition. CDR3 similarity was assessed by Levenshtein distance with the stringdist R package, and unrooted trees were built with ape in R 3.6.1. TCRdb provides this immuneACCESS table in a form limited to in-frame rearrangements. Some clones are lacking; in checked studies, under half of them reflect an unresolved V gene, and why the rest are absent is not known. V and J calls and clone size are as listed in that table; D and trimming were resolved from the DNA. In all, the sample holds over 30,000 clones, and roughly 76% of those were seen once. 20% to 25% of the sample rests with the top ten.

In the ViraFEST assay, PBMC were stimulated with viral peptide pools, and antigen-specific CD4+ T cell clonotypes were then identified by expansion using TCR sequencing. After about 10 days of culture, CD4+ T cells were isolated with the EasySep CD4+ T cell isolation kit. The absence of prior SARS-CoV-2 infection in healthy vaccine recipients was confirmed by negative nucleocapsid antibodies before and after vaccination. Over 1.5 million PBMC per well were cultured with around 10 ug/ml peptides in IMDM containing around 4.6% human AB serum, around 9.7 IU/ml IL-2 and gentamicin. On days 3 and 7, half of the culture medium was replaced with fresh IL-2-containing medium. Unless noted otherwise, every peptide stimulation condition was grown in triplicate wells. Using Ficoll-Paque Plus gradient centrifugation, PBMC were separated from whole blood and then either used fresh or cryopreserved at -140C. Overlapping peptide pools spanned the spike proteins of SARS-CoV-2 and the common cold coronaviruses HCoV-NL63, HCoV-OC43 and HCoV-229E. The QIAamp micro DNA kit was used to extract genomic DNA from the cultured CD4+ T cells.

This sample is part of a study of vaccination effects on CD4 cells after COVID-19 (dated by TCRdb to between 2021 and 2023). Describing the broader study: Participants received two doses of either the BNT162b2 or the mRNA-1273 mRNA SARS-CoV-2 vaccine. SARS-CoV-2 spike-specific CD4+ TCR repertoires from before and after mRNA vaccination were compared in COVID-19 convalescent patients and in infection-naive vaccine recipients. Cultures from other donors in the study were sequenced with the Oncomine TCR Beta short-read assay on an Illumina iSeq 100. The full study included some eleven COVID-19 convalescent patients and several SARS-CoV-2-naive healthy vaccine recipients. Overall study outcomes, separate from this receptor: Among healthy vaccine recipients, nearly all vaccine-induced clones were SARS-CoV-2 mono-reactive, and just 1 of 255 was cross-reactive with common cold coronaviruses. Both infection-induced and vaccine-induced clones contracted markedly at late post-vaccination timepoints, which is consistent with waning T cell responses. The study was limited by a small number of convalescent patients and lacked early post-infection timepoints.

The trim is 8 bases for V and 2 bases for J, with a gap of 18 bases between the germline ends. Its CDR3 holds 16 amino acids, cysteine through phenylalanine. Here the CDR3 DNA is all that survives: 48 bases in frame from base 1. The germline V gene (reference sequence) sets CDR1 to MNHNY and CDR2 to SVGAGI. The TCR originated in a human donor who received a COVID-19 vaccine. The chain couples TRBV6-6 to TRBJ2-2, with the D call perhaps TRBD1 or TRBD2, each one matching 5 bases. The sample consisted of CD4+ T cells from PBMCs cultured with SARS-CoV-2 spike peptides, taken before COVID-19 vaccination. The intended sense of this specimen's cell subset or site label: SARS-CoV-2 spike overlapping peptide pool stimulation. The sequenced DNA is TGTGCCAGCGGAACCCGGGGCACACGAAACACCGGGGAGCTGTTTTTT. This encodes CASGTRGTRNTGELFF.